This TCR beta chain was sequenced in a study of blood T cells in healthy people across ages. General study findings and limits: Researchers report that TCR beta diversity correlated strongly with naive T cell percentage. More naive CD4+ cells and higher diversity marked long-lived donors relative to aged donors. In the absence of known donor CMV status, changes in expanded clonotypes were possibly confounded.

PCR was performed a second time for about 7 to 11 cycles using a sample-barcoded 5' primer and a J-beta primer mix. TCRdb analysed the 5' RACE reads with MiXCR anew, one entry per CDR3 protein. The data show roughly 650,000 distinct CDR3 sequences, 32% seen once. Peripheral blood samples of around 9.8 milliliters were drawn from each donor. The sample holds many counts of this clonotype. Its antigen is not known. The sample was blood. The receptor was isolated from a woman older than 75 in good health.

The CDR3 loop reads CASNPRPGTYEQYF. CDR3 nucleotides: TGTGCCAGCAACCCGAGGCCGGGAACCTACGAGCAGTACTTC. The V and J genes are TRBV2 and TRBJ2-7; D is possibly TRBD2 (5 bases). The length of the CDR3 is 14 residues. Trimming pared 7 bases from V and 2 bases from J, leaving 15 bases between. Germline loops: CDR1 SNHLY, CDR2 FYNNEI.